This is a list of T cell receptor beta chains from one sample in a study of T cell responses to AZD1222 COVID-19 vaccine. The table came from immunoSEQ multiplex PCR; TCRdb's copy has only in-frame clones and leaves some out. The table records roughly 100,000 clones, roughly 87% of them present only once. The input for sequencing was peripheral blood, taken 28 days after the second AZD1222 dose. These receptors came from an adult who received the AZD1222 COVID-19 vaccine. CDR3s include the opening cysteine and the closing phenylalanine or tryptophan. The D gene is left open where the match is weak. Rows may omit the clone size; those that give it use once, few, many or a size class.

V gene	D gene	clone size	J gene	CDR3 protein	CDR3 DNA
TRBV28	TRBD1	-	TRBJ1-2	CASSSGGRRGYTF	TGTGCCAGCAGTTCAGGGGGGCGGCGAGGCTACACCTTC
TRBV28	TRBD2	-	TRBJ2-7	CASSPSTSGYAYEQYF	TGTGCCAGCAGTCCTAGTACTAGCGGTTACGCCTACGAGCAGTACTTC
TRBV7-9	-	few	TRBJ2-3	CASSPGLLTDTQYF	TGTGCCAGCAGCCCGGGACTTCTCACAGATACGCAGTATTTT
TRBV2	TRBD1	-	TRBJ1-2	CASSDAGQGLGYTF	TGTGCCAGCAGTGACGCGGGACAGGGTCTTGGCTACACCTTC
TRBV19	-	-	TRBJ2-3	CASSMSGSGTDTQYF	TGTGCCAGTAGTATGTCGGGATCTGGCACAGATACGCAGTATTTT
TRBV28	-	-	TRBJ2-2	CASSLLGRGTGELFF	TGTGCCAGCAGTTTATTGGGGAGAGGAACCGGGGAGCTGTTTTTT
TRBV19	-	-	TRBJ1-5	CASSRAGATKEQPQHF	TGTGCCAGTAGTAGGGCAGGGGCTACCAAGGAGCAGCCCCAGCATTTT
TRBV19	-	few	TRBJ2-1	CASSPVYTGSAGDEQFF	TGTGCCAGTAGTCCCGTATATACCGGGAGTGCGGGCGATGAGCAGTTCTTC
TRBV5-6	-	-	TRBJ2-7	CASSSGGPYEQYF	TGTGCCAGCAGCTCGGGTGGGCCCTACGAGCAGTACTTC
TRBV18	TRBD1	-	TRBJ1-1	CASSGTGKPEAFF	TGTGCCAGCTCCGGGACAGGGAAACCTGAAGCTTTCTTT
TRBV5-8	-	-	TRBJ1-1	CASSSTGRAEAFF	TGTGCCAGCAGCAGTACAGGGAGAGCTGAAGCTTTCTTT
TRBV7-2	-	-	TRBJ2-7	CASSRILVGEQYF	TGTGCCAGCAGCCGCATACTAGTTGGCGAGCAGTACTTC
TRBV7-2	TRBD1	-	TRBJ2-2	CASTHRGYSGELFF	TGTGCCAGCACCCACAGGGGTTACTCCGGGGAGCTGTTTTTT
TRBV30	-	-	TRBJ1-5	CAWSEGLSNQPQHF	TGTGCCTGGAGTGAGGGGCTAAGCAATCAGCCCCAGCATTTT
TRBV9	TRBD2	-	TRBJ2-1	CASSKRGAGTSQFF	TGTGCCAGCAGCAAGAGGGGCGCCGGGACTAGCCAGTTCTTC
TRBV18	-	-	TRBJ1-5	CASSPRYQMPQHF	TGTGCCAGCTCACCACGCTATCAGATGCCCCAGCATTTT